This TCR beta chain derives from a study of T-cell reconstitution after alpha-beta-depleted transplantation in children. Study-wide results and caveats: It was reported that alpha-beta T cells came from several hundred expanded graft clones (about two months after transplant). Surviving recipient T cells and thymic progenitors underlay high day-60 TCRbeta diversity in some patients. When one year had passed after transplant, most T-cell counts and diversity came from newly produced T cells.

Unique molecular identifiers were incorporated into the prepared TCRbeta library. TCRdb re-called the PCR reads with MiXCR, one entry per CDR3 protein. The sample lists fewer than 750,000 distinct CDR3 sequences, around 23% occurring once. This clonotype was seen many times. What it recognizes is unknown. Germline V gene data show CDR1 as SGHRS and CDR2 as YFSETQ. The CDR3 totals 14 residues. The germline V and J ends were trimmed by 0 bases and 7 bases, with 11 bases remaining between them. The sample here was PBMCs, mostly from graft donor cells, taken 360 days after TCRalphabeta/CD19-depleted stem cell transplant. The V call is TRBV5-1, the J call TRBJ2-4; maybe TRBD2 (6 bases). The receptor comes from a boy under three years old who had a stem cell transplant for acute myeloid leukemia, so the T cells may come from the graft donor. DNA of the CDR3: TGCGCCAGCAGCTTGGTCGGGGCGGGGAACATTCAGTACTTC. This translates into CASSLVGAGNIQYF.